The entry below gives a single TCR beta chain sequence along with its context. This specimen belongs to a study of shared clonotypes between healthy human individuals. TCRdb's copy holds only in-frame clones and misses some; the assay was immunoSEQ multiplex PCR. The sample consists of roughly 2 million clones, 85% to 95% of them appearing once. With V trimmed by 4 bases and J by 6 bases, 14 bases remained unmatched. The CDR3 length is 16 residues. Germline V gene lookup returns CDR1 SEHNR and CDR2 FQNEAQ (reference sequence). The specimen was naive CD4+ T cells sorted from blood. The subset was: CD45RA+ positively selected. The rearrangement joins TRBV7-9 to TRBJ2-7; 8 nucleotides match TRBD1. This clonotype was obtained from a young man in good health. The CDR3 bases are TGTGCCAGCAGCTCCCGTGGACAGGGAGAAATGGGCGAGCAGTACTTC. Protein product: CASSSRGQGEMGEQYF.